This T cell receptor beta chain was captured by sequencing in a study of T cells expressing NK-cell markers (TCRdb year 2020). The study in broad terms: Three sorted T-cell subsets (CD3+CD56+NKG2C+, CD3+CD56+NKG2C- and CD3+CD56-NKG2C+) from 8 or 9 donors had their TCR beta-chain repertoires profiled. Seven of the eight sequenced donors were HCMV-seropositive and one was HCMV-seronegative. Randomly selected healthy volunteers, three men and five women, were used as the eight sequenced donors. The libraries were sequenced on Illumina HiSeq 2000/2500, MiSeq or NextSeq, producing 2 x 150 bp reads. What the study reported, not specific to this receptor: Those dominant clonotypes were again the most abundant among CD3+CD56-NKG2C+ cells in a handful of donors, at 28.3-60.1%. Whether the expanded NKG2C-expressing T cell clones were specific for HCMV antigens was left unclear. In several donors, the dominant CD3+CD56+NKG2C+ clonotypes were among the top 10 CD8+ clonotypes and accounted for about 1.0-7.5% of CD8+ T cells.

HCMV-specific IgG was detected in serum with a commercial ELISA kit to determine HCMV serostatus. Peripheral blood mononuclear cells were isolated from blood by Ficoll density gradient centrifugation. As concerns this clonotype: The antigen it recognizes is unknown.

According to the germline V gene, CDR1 reads SQVTM and CDR2 reads ANQGSEA. Reading from cysteine to phenylalanine, the CDR3 counts 12 amino acids. DNA was not recorded. Sequencing was carried out with an Illumina HiSeq 2000. TCR beta cDNA libraries were prepared using 5'RACE template switching, which introduced a universal primer site and unique molecular identifiers. Priming for cDNA synthesis came from the TCR beta constant segment, and two successive PCR amplification steps followed. The authors' pipeline ran thus. MIGEC handled demultiplexing of the reads and grouping by UMI, while MiTCR was used to assemble and quantify clonotypes. To exclude erroneous sequences, any TCR cDNA sequence not supported by at least two reads was discarded. The tcR package was used for downstream repertoire analysis, with clonotypes matched between fractions based on CDR3 nucleotide sequence plus V segment. VDJmatch was used to annotate antigen specificity against VDJdb, with one amino acid substitution allowed in CDR3. The reads went through TCRdb reprocessing, and each CDR3 protein sequence gets one entry with no DNA. The V and J calls here are based on TCRdb, not the publication. The table for this sample records 150,000 or so distinct CDR3 sequences. Around a third of the sample goes to the ten largest clones.

This chain joins TRBV29-1 to TRBJ2-2. Sample: blood T cells: a sorted CD56 or NKG2C T cell subset, CD4+ or CD8+ T cells, or bulk PBMC T cells (not recorded which). This TCR derives from a woman aged 50 to 60 in good health. Donor details come from another sample of the same person, matched by shared clones. The CDR3 region reads CSVPDITGELFF.